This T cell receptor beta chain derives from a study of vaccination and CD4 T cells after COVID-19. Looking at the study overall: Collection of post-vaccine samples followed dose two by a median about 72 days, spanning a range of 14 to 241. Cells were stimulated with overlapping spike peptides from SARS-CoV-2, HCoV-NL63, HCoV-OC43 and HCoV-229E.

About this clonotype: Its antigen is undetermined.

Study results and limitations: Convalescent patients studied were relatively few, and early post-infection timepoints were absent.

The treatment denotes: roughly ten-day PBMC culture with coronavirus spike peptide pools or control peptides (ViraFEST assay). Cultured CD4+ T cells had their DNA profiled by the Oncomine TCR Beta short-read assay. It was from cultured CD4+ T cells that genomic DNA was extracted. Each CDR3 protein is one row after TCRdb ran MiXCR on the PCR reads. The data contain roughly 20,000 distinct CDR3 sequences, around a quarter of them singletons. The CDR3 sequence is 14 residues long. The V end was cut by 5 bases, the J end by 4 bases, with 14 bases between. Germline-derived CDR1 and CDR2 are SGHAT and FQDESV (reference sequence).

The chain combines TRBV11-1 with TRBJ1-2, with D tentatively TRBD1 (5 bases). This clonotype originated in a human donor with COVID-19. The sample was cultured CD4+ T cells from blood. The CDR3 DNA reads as TGTGCCAGCAGCAGAGAGTCTGGGGGCTATGGCTACACCTTC. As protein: CASSRESGGYGYTF.